This T cell receptor beta chain was sequenced in a study of shared clonotypes between healthy human individuals. Notes on the study in general: Naive subsets usually exceeded memory subsets in estimated richness.

Adult Caucasians living in Nashville, Tennessee made up all of the donors. At the deep level, the assay was run. TCRdb's copy holds only in-frame clones and misses some; the assay was immunoSEQ multiplex PCR. The sample yields more than 1.2 million clones, 98% seen once. Concerning this clone: Its antigen is not identified.

Sequencing input: naive CD4+ T cells sorted from blood. Subset defined: CD45RA+ positively selected. The clonotype originates from a young man in good health.

CDR3 region: CASSKGQERIYGYTF. The CDR3 DNA follows: TGTGCCAGCAGCAAGGGACAGGAAAGAATCTATGGCTACACCTTC. This chain connects TRBV9 to TRBJ1-2, with TRBD1 matching 8 bases. The CDR3 totals 15 residues. Per germline, CDR1 SGDLS and CDR2 YYNGEE. V lost 4 bases and J lost 4; bases outside the gene matches: 9.